This TCR beta chain was documented in a study of Graves' ophthalmopathy and Graves' hyperthyroidism. Broader study findings: The model's ophthalmopathy progression predictions had roughly 71% sensitivity and 72.22% specificity. Ophthalmopathy was separated from stable hyperthyroidism by a 13-signature model with about 86% sensitivity and approximately 79% specificity.

This clonotype was counted at least ten times. Its antigen is still unknown. Trimming removed 5 bases at V and 7 bases at J, with 14 bases between. CDR1 LNHDA and CDR2 SQIVND come from the germline V gene (reference sequence). The CDR3 contains 14 residues. RNA transcripts were the template, and TCR beta CDR3 regions were amplified from them. The first round was an RT-PCR with HTBI primers, and the second round was a multiplex PCR. TCRdb redid the calling of the multiplex PCR reads with MiXCR, one entry per CDR3 protein. The data hold 200,000 to 250,000 distinct CDR3 sequences, with 20% to 25% observed a single time.

Sequenced material: peripheral blood. The chain joins TRBV19 to TRBJ2-2; D is unresolved. The source is a woman in her forties or fifties with Graves' ophthalmopathy. The CDR3: CASSPFLRVGELFF. In DNA form, the CDR3 reads TGTGCCAGTAGTCCCTTCCTTAGGGTCGGGGAGCTGTTTTTT.